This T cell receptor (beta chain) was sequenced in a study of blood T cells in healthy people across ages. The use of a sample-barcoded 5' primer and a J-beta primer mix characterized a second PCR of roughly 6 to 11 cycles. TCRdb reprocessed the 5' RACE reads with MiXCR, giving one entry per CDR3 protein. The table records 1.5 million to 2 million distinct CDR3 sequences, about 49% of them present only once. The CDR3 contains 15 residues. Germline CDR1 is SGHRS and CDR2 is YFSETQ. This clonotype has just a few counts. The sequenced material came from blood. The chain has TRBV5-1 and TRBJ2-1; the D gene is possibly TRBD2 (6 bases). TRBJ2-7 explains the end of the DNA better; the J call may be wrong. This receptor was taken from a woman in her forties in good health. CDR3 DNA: TGCGCCAGCAGCTTGGGTAGCGGATTATACAATGAGCAGTACTTC. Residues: CASSLGSGLYNEQYF.